Following are 29 T cell receptor beta chains from one sample sequenced in a study of post-analysis software for immune sequencing data. Whole-study findings and limits: Controls showed lower frequencies than patients for five or six TRBV segments, and TRBV5-6, TRBV5-1 and TRBV20-1 were among these.

Which antigens these TCRs recognize remains unknown. Researchers reported that TCR beta cDNA libraries carried unique molecular identifiers. TCRdb re-derived calls from the PCR reads in MiXCR, one entry per CDR3 protein. This sample carries 170,000 or so distinct CDR3 sequences, about 29% of them seen once, and the ten largest clones take roughly 1.6%. Sequenced: blood. All receptors derive from a girl aged 10-17 years with multiple sclerosis.

As to this clonotype: One end of the junction is discordant with germline, which a read error may explain. The chain is built from TRBV12-3 or TRBV12-4 and TRBJ1-5; perhaps TRBD1 as D (5 bases). The CDR3 loop spans 13 amino acids. CDR3 sequence (DNA): TGTGCCGGCAGTTTAGGCAGGGATCAGCCCCAGCATTTT. This encodes CAGSLGRDQPQHF.

This clonotype is a singleton in its sample. The CDR3 DNA follows: TGCAGTGCTTCCCACCCGGTGGGCTACGAGCAGTACTTC. Translating it yields CSASHPVGYEQYF. The J gene is TRBJ2-7, the V gene TRBV20-1; the D is unclear. Trimming pared 5 bases from V and 3 bases from J, leaving 14 bases between. This CDR3 is built from 13 residues. Per germline, CDR1 DFQATT and CDR2 SNEGSKA (reference sequence).

This clonotype was picked up a small number of times. The junction departs from the called germline gene at one end, perhaps through a read error. This sequence joins TRBV7-8 and TRBJ2-7; the D gene is possibly TRBD2 (5 bases). The CDR3 covers 14 residues. Per germline, CDR1 SGHVS and CDR2 FQNEAQ. The CDR3 DNA sequence: TGTGTCAGCAGCTTAGGAACGGAGGTCCACGAGCAGTACTTC. Residues: CVSSLGTEVHEQYF.

J is TRBJ1-1 and V is TRBV5-1; D unclear. CDR3 size: 13 residues. V shed 0 bases and J shed 4 bases, with 7 bases lying between them. CDR1 and CDR2 from the germline V gene are SGHRS and YFSETQ. The DNA of the CDR3 is TGCGCCAGCAGCTTGGGTTCTCCCACTGAAGCTTTCTTT. As protein: CASSLGSPTEAFF.

Worth noting for this clonotype: This sequence may be a read error, since a much larger clone differs from it by one base. The chain employs TRBV12-3 or TRBV12-4 and TRBJ2-3, with 12 bases matching TRBD2. The length of the CDR3 is 13 residues. CDR3 DNA: TGTACCACCGGACTAGCGGGAATTTATACGCAGTATTTT. Residues: CTTGLAGIYTQYF.

For this clonotype: A much larger clone sits a single nucleotide away, making a read error possible. The V gene is TRBV9, the J gene TRBJ1-2, with TRBD1 matching 8 bases. This CDR3 spans 15 amino acids. V dropped 4 bases and J dropped 3; count of bases not matched to a gene: 8. Germline V gene data show CDR1 as SGDLS and CDR2 as YYNGEE. The CDR3 DNA is TGTGCCAGCAGCATAACAACGACAGGGGACTATGGCTACACCTTC. This encodes CASSITTTGDYGYTF.

The rearrangement joins TRBV6-6 to TRBJ2-7; 7 positions agree with TRBD1. Looked up from germline, CDR1 is MNHNY and CDR2 is SVGAGI (reference sequence). The CDR3 runs to 14 residues. With 6 bases clipped from V and 3 bases from J, the junction kept 8 bases outside the gene matches. CDR3 nucleotides: TGTGCCAGCAGCCCCAGGGGGAACCGCTACGAGCAGTACTTC. Its protein is CASSPRGNRYEQYF.

This clonotype was counted ten times or more. V is TRBV12-3 or TRBV12-4 and J is TRBJ1-2; no definite D call. CDR3 length: 13 residues. The V and J ends lost 3 bases and 8 bases respectively, with 13 bases between them. The CDR3 here is CASSFLRAYGYTF. CDR3 in DNA: TGTGCCAGCAGTTTTCTCCGGGCATACGGCTACACCTTC.

This clonotype was recorded a few times. This chain connects TRBV11-3 to TRBJ2-1; D is perhaps TRBD1 (5 bases). The CDR3 consists of 17 residues. Trimming stripped 5 bases from V and 0 bases from J, with 17 bases between. Per germline, CDR1 SGHNT and CDR2 YENEEA. CDR3 DNA sequence: TGTGCCAGCAGCGTAAGACAGCGTGAGAGCTCCTACAATGAGCAGTTCTTC. It yields the protein CASSVRQRESSYNEQFF.

In its sample, this clonotype was seen many times. The rearrangement uses TRBV12-3 or TRBV12-4 and TRBJ2-5; no clear D. The V gene lost 3 bases and the J gene lost 3 bases, with 14 bases spanning the gap. There are 15 residues in the CDR3. The CDR3: CASSFISIGEETQYF. The CDR3 nucleotides are TGTGCCAGCAGTTTTATCAGCATCGGCGAAGAGACCCAGTACTTC.

This clonotype was seen many times. The chain combines TRBV20-1 with TRBJ2-7; the D gene is possibly TRBD2 (6 bases). This CDR3 is 13 amino acids long. V dropped 2 bases and J dropped 3 bases, with 11 bases sitting between them. In germline, CDR1 is DFQATT, CDR2 SNEGSKA (reference sequence). The CDR3 protein is CSARSPAGYEQYF. CDR3 bases: TGCAGTGCTAGATCCCCAGCGGGCTACGAGCAGTACTTC.

CDR3 sequence: CASSQDWGAAQETQYF. The CDR3 DNA is TGTGCCAGCAGCCAAGATTGGGGAGCGGCCCAAGAGACCCAGTACTTC. The chain combines TRBV3-1 with TRBJ2-5, with D maybe TRBD2 (5 bases). The CDR3 contains 16 residues. CDR1 is LGHDT, CDR2 YNNKEL, per germline (reference sequence). The V end lost 0 bases, the J end lost 1 base, and 12 bases lay between the germline ends.

This clonotype was seen many times. The chain couples TRBV11-2 to TRBJ2-6, with 7 positions matching TRBD2. The CDR3 sequence is 17 residues long. The germline CDR1 and CDR2 sequences are SGHAT and FQNNGV. Trimming took 1 base from V and 2 from J; bases not matched to a gene: 5. CDR3 in amino acids: CASSLVGGRAGANVLTF. The CDR3 DNA reads TGTGCCAGCAGCTTAGTGGGCGGGAGAGCTGGGGCCAACGTCCTGACTTTC.

This clonotype was observed at least ten times. The chain links TRBV6-5 to TRBJ2-7; 7 bases agree with TRBD1. This CDR3 contains 12 residues. Germline V CDR1 and CDR2: MNHEY, SVGAGI. The V segment lost 5 bases and the J segment 9 bases; nucleotides outside the gene matches: 7. CDR3: CASSMDRTGQYF. The CDR3 region has the DNA TGTGCCAGCAGTATGGACAGGACGGGGCAGTACTTC.

This clonotype occurred a few times. Relative to the germline gene, one junction end is altered; a read error may explain this. This chain uses TRBV29-1 with TRBJ1-1; D gene uncertain. The length of the CDR3 is 18 residues. Germline-derived CDR1 and CDR2 are SQVTM and ANQGSEA. CDR3 loop: CSVEGGFWTGRYDTEAFF. The CDR3 nucleotides are TGCAGCGTCGAAGGAGGGTTTTGGACGGGCCGATACGACACTGAAGCTTTCTTT.

Concerning this clonotype itself: A much larger clone sits a single nucleotide away, making a read error possible. V and J are TRBV10-2 and TRBJ2-7, with TRBD2 matching over 9 bases. V lost 6 bases to trimming and J lost 10 bases; unmatched junction nucleotides: 13. CDR1 and CDR2 from the germline V gene are WSHSY and SAAADI. The CDR3 has 14 residues. CDR3 coding DNA: TGCGCCAGCAGACAGACTAGCGGCCAAGAGATCCAGTACTTC. As protein: CASRQTSGQEIQYF.

The chain combines TRBV6-2 or TRBV6-3 with TRBJ2-7; 7 bases are shared with TRBD1. The J segment lost 7 bases and the V segment lost 6 bases, leaving 9 bases of the junction unmatched. Per the germline V gene, CDR1 is MNHEY and CDR2 is SVGEGT. This CDR3 is 13 amino acids long. The CDR3 is CASSYRGRWEQYF. In DNA form, the CDR3 reads TGTGCCAGCAGCTACAGGGGCCGCTGGGAGCAGTACTTC.

This clonotype was counted a few times. This chain links TRBV14 with TRBJ2-7; TRBD2 agrees at 14 bases. The germline gives CDR1 SGHDN, CDR2 FVKESK. After removal of 4 bases from V and 3 bases from J, the junction contained 5 bases not matched to a gene. The CDR3 runs to 16 residues. The CDR3, as DNA: TGTGCCAGCAGCCTAGAGGGACTAGCGGGAGTCTACGAGCAGTACTTC. Its translation is CASSLEGLAGVYEQYF.

This clonotype turned up a few times. The chain recombines TRBV4-1 with TRBJ1-2; 9 positions agree with TRBD1. The length of the CDR3 is 18 residues. The V and J ends lost 0 bases and 4 bases, in that order; junction bases with no gene match: 12. Germline-derived CDR1 and CDR2 are MGHRA and YSYEKL. This CDR3 reads CASSQEGVTGGAPYGYTF. CDR3 in DNA: TGCGCCAGCAGCCAAGAGGGTGTTACAGGGGGCGCACCCTATGGCTACACCTTC.

This chain joins TRBV5-1 and TRBJ2-7; D is unresolved. Germline CDR1 reads SGHRS; CDR2 reads YFSETQ. The CDR3 runs to 13 residues. Deletions cut 6 bases from V and 6 bases from J, with 16 bases between. As DNA, the CDR3 is TGCGCCAGCAACTCAATAGAAAGGACCGAGCAGTACTTC. Translating gives CASNSIERTEQYF. Variable domain in full (rest from reference TRBV5-1 and TRBJ2-7): KAGVTQTPRYLIKTRGQQVTLSCSPISGHRSVSWYQQTPGQGLQFLFEYFSETQRNKGNFPGRFSGRQFSNSRSEMNVSTLELGDSALYLCASNSIERTEQYFGPGTRLTVT.

The V gene is TRBV6-1, the J gene TRBJ2-1, with D maybe TRBD1 (7 bases). Germline CDR1 and CDR2: MNHNS and SASEGT. This CDR3 region has 14 residues. V was trimmed by 5 bases and J by 4 bases, leaving 12 bases between them. The CDR3 sequence is CASSRAGGYNEQFF. DNA of the CDR3: TGTGCCAGCAGTCGGGCAGGGGGGTACAATGAGCAGTTCTTC.

This chain uses TRBV14 with TRBJ2-1; D not resolved. The end of the DNA aligns better with TRBJ2-7, so the J call may be wrong. CDR3 length: 14 amino acids. Germline lookup yields CDR1 SGHDN and CDR2 FVKESK. Written as DNA, the CDR3 is TGTGCCAGCAGCCCCTGGACCCTGCTGAATGAGCAGTACTTC. Translation: CASSPWTLLNEQYF.

This clonotype was seen only a few times. A much larger clone lies a single base off, so this may be a read error. The chain combines TRBV5-6 with TRBJ2-5; 11 nucleotides match TRBD2. The CDR3 has 15 amino acids. The germline V gene encodes CDR1 SGHDT and CDR2 YYEEEE. With 4 bases clipped from V and 11 bases from J, the junction kept 13 bases outside the gene matches. The CDR3 DNA follows: TGTGCCAGCAGCCCCCGACTAGCGGGGATCAATGAGCAGTACTTC. Protein: CASSPRLAGINEQYF.

A few counts support this clonotype. The V gene is TRBV29-1, the J gene TRBJ1-1; tentatively, D is TRBD1 (5 bases). The ends were cut back, 3 bases at V and 1 base at J, with 15 bases in the middle. The CDR3 length is 15 residues. Germline assignment: CDR1 SQVTM and CDR2 ANQGSEA. The CDR3 coding sequence is TGCAGCGTTGAGTCCCGGGGGAGGGCGAACACTGAAGCTTTCTTT. This sequence encodes CSVESRGRANTEAFF.

This rearrangement joins TRBV4-1 to TRBJ1-2; D perhaps matches TRBD1 (5 bases). The CDR3 contains 15 residues. The germline V gene has CDR1 MGHRA and CDR2 YSYEKL. V was shortened by 0 bases and J by 0 bases, with 8 bases between the two germline ends. This chain's CDR3 is CASSQEPGTNYGYTF. The CDR3 bases are TGCGCCAGCAGCCAAGAGCCAGGGACTAACTATGGCTACACCTTC.

This clonotype was seen repeatedly, ten times or more. J is TRBJ2-7 and V is TRBV10-3, with 7 bases identical to TRBD1. CDR3 length equals 15 residues. The V gene's germline CDR1 is ENHRY and CDR2 SYGVKD. The J segment lost 3 bases and the V segment lost 11 bases, leaving 16 bases of the junction unmatched. CDR3 region: CASGQEHFPLYEQYF. The CDR3 DNA sequence: TGTGCCTCCGGACAGGAGCACTTTCCACTCTACGAGCAGTACTTC.

The chain couples TRBV5-1 to TRBJ1-2; D is ambiguous. Trimming stripped 2 bases from V and 3 bases from J, with 8 bases between. Looked up from germline, CDR1 is SGHRS and CDR2 is YFSETQ. The CDR3 covers 13 residues. DNA of the CDR3: TGCGCCAGCAGCTTCGCCGGGGACTATGGCTACACCTTC. Protein: CASSFAGDYGYTF.

Notes on this clonotype: A much larger clone differs from this one at a single base, so this may be a read error. The gene calls are TRBV12-3 or TRBV12-4 and TRBJ2-5; D is uncertain. V was pared by 6 bases and J by 11 bases, with 19 bases between. The CDR3 consists of 13 residues. CDR3 coding DNA: TGTGCCAGCAGACCCGGGTCTCACAATGAGCAGTACTTC. This translates into CASRPGSHNEQYF.

This clonotype has at least ten counts. The chain links TRBV12-3 or TRBV12-4 to TRBJ2-5; possible D gene TRBD1, 5 bases. The CDR3 covers 14 residues. Trimming stripped 6 bases from V and 5 bases from J, with 16 bases between. The CDR3, as DNA: TGTGCCAGCAGGGCCTTGGCAGGGCGCGAGACCCAGTACTTC. It yields the protein CASRALAGRETQYF.